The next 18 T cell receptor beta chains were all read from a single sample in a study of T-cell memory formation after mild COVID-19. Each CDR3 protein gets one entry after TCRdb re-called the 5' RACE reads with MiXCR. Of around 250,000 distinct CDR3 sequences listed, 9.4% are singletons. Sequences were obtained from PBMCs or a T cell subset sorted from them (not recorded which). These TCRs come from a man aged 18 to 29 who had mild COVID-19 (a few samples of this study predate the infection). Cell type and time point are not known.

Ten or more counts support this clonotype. The CDR3 bases are TGCAGCGTTGCTAGTCCTTGGGATGAGCAGTTCTTC. Its protein is CSVASPWDEQFF. The V gene is TRBV29-1, the J gene TRBJ2-1; D is unclear. The CDR3 has 12 amino acids. The germline V gene has CDR1 SQVTM and CDR2 ANQGSEA. Trimming stripped 4 bases from V and 8 bases from J, with 12 bases between.

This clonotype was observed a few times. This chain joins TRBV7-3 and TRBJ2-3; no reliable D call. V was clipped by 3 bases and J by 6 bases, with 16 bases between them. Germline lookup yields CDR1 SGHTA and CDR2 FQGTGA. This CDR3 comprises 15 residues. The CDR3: CASSFYGAGIDTQYF. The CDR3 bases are TGTGCCAGCAGCTTTTATGGTGCAGGTATCGATACGCAGTATTTT.

CDR3: CASSSKGTADYEQYF. The CDR3 DNA reads as TGTGCCAGCAGCTCGAAAGGGACCGCAGACTACGAGCAGTACTTC. V usage is TRBV7-6 and J usage is TRBJ2-7, with D tentatively TRBD1 or TRBD2 (5 bases each). This CDR3 has 15 amino acids. The V and J ends lost 4 bases and 3 bases respectively, with 16 bases between them. The germline V gene has CDR1 SGHVS and CDR2 FNYEAQ.

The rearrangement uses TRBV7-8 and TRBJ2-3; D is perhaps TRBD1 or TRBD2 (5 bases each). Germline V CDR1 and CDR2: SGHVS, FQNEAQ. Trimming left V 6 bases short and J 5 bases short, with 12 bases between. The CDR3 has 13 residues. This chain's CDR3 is CASRARGRDTQYF. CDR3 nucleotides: TGTGCCAGCAGAGCCCGGGGCCGAGATACGCAGTATTTT.

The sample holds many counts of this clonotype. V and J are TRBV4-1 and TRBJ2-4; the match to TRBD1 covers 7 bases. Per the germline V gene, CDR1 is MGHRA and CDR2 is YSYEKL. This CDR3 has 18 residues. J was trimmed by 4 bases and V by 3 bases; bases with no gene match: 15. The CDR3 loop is CASSQGEQGQREKNIQYF. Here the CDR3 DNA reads TGCGCCAGCAGCCAGGGAGAACAGGGACAGAGAGAGAAAAACATTCAGTACTTC.

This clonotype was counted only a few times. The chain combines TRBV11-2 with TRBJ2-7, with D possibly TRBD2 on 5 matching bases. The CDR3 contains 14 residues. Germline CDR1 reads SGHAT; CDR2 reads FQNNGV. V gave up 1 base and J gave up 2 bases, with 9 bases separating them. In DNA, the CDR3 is TGTGCCAGCAGCTTAGGCGGGCCAACCTACGAGCAGTACTTC. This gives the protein CASSLGGPTYEQYF.

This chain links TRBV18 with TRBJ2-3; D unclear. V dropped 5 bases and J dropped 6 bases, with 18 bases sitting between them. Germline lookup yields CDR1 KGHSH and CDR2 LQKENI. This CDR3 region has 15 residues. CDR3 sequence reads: CASSGRGRSVDTQYF. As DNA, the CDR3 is TGTGCCAGCTCAGGGCGAGGTCGGAGCGTTGATACGCAGTATTTT.

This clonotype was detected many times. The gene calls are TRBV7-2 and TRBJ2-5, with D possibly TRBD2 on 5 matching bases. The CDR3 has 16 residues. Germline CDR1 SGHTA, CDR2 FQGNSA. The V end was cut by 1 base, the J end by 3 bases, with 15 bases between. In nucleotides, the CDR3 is TGTGCCAGCAGCTTAGTTCGTTTATCGGGAAAAGAGACCCAGTACTTC. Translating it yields CASSLVRLSGKETQYF.

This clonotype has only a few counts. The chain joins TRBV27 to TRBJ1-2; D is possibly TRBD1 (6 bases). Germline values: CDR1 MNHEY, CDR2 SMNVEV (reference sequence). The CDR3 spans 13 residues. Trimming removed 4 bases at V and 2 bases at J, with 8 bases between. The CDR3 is CASSWGRNYGYTF. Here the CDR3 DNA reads TGTGCCAGCAGTTGGGGGCGCAACTATGGCTACACCTTC.

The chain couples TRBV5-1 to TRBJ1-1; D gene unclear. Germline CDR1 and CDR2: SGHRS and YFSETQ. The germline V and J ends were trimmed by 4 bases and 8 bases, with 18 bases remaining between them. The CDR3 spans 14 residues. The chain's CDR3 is CASSPLRTAPEAFF. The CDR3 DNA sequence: TGCGCCAGCAGCCCCCTCCGGACGGCTCCCGAAGCTTTCTTT.

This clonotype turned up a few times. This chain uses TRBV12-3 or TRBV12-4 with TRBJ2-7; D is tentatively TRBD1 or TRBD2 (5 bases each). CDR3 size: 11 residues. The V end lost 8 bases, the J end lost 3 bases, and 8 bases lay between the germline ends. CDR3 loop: CASRDLYEQYF. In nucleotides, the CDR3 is TGTGCCAGCCGGGACCTCTACGAGCAGTACTTC.

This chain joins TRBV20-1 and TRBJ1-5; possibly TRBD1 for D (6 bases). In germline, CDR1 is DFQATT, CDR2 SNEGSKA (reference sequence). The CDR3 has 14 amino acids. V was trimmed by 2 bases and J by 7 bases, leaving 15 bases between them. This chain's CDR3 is CSARPSRGRQPQHF. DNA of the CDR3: TGCAGTGCTAGACCGTCCAGGGGCCGGCAGCCCCAGCATTTT.

The chain's CDR3 is CARQNGDTQYF. In DNA form, the CDR3 reads TGTGCCCGCCAGAATGGAGATACGCAGTATTTT. The chain has TRBV2 and TRBJ2-3, with D uncertain. V lost 11 bases and J 5 bases, leaving 11 bases between the germline ends. The CDR3 has 11 amino acids. The germline CDR1 and CDR2 sequences are SNHLY and FYNNEI.

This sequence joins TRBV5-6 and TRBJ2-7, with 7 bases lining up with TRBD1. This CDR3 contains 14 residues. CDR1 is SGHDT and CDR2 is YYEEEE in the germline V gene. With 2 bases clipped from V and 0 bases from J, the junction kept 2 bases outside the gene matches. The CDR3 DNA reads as TGTGCCAGCAGCTTCGGGACAGTCTCCTACGAGCAGTACTTC. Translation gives CASSFGTVSYEQYF.

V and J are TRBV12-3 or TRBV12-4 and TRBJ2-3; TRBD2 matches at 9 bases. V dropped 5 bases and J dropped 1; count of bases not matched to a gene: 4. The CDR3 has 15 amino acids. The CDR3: CASSDERGGTDTQYF. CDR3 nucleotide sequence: TGTGCCAGCAGTGACGAGCGGGGGGGCACAGATACGCAGTATTTT.

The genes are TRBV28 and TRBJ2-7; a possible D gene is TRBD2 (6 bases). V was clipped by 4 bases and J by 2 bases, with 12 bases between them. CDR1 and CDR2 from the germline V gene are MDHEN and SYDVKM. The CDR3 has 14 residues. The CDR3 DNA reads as TGTGCCAGCAGTTCTGGCGGGACTCCCTACGAGCAGTACGTC. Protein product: CASSSGGTPYEQYV.

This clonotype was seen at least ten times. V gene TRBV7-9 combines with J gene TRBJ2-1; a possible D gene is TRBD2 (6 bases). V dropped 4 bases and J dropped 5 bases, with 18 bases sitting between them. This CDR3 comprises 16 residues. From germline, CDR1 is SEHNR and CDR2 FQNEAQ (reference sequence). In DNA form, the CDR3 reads TGTGCCAGCAGCTGGCCGTCGAACGGGGGAGACAATGAGCAGTTCTTC. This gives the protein CASSWPSNGGDNEQFF.

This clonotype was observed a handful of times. This chain's CDR3 is CAGGQGSNQPQHF. In nucleotides, the CDR3 is TGTGCCGGCGGACAGGGGAGCAATCAGCCCCAGCATTTT. This rearrangement joins TRBV6-2 or TRBV6-3 to TRBJ1-5; 9 bases match TRBD1. J gave up 1 base and V 11 bases, and 3 bases lay outside the gene matches. The V gene's germline CDR1 is MNHEY and CDR2 SVGEGT. The CDR3 length is 13 residues.